A selection of T cell receptor beta chains follows, all from one sample in a study of T cell repertoires in cytomegalovirus infection. A single record per CDR3 protein comes from TCRdb applying MiXCR to the reads. Among more than 500,000 distinct CDR3 sequences listed, 15% to 20% were seen once. The sequenced sample was CD8+ T cells from PBMCs. The receptors originated from a human donor in good health (CMV status not recorded). Some clones in this sample may be carry-over from other donors' samples. Both conserved end residues are part of each CDR3. D genes are given only for firm matches. Only part of the rows carry a size: once, few, many, or a class if the clone is expanded.

V: TRBV12-3/TRBV12-4
size: few
D: -
J: TRBJ2-5
DNA: TGTGCCAGCAGACTGACAGGAACTCAAGAGACCCAGTACTTC
CDR3: CASRLTGTQETQYF

V: TRBV2
size: -
D: -
J: TRBJ2-1
DNA: TGTGCCAGCAACAGACGGGACAATGAGCAGTTCTTC
CDR3: CASNRRDNEQFF

V: TRBV11-2
size: many
D: TRBD2
J: TRBJ2-5
DNA: TGTGCCAGCAGCTTAGGGGGGACTAGCGGAGCAATTCAAGAGACCCAGTACTTC
CDR3: CASSLGGTSGAIQETQYF

V: TRBV20-1
size: -
D: TRBD1
J: TRBJ2-7
DNA: TGCAGTGCTAGAATAGGGACAGGGAGGGCCTACGAGCAGTACTTC
CDR3: CSARIGTGRAYEQYF

V: TRBV28
size: many
D: TRBD2
J: TRBJ2-7
DNA: TGTGCCAGCAGTCCCTCTAGCGGGAGGGCCGGGGGGCGGTTCGAGCAGTACTTC
CDR3: CASSPSSGRAGGRFEQYF

V: TRBV3-1
size: -
D: TRBD2
J: TRBJ2-1
DNA: TGTGCCAGCAGCCAAGAGATGGACGGGAGGGACTGGAATGAGCAGTTCTTC
CDR3: CASSQEMDGRDWNEQFF

V: TRBV11-3
size: -
D: -
J: TRBJ1-1
DNA: TGTGCCAGCAGTTCTAGTTGGGGGCCCGACCCTGAAGCTTTCTTT
CDR3: CASSSSWGPDPEAFF

V: TRBV3-1
size: few
D: -
J: TRBJ1-6
DNA: TGTGCCAGCAGCCACCCGAGGAGAGGGGCCCGCAATTCACCCCTCCACTTT
CDR3: CASSHPRRGARNSPLHF

V: TRBV24-1
size: -
D: TRBD1
J: TRBJ1-2
DNA: TGTGCCACCAGTGATACACAGGGACAGGTCTATGGCTACACCTTC
CDR3: CATSDTQGQVYGYTF

V: TRBV2
size: few
D: TRBD2
J: TRBJ2-1
DNA: TGTGCCAGCAGTCCTAGCGGGTGGAGCTCCTACAATGAGCAGTTCTTC
CDR3: CASSPSGWSSYNEQFF

V: TRBV30
size: -
D: -
J: TRBJ2-1
DNA: TGTGCCTGGAGTAGGGACATTTACAATGAGCAGTTCTTC
CDR3: CAWSRDIYNEQFF

V: TRBV5-1
size: few
D: -
J: TRBJ2-1
DNA: TGCGCCAGCAGCTTGGAGTGGGTCCAGGAGCAGTTCTTC
CDR3: CASSLEWVQEQFF

V: TRBV15
size: -
D: TRBD1
J: TRBJ2-5
DNA: TGTGCCACCAGCAGAGAGGACAGGGGGTCTGAGACCCAGTACTTC
CDR3: CATSREDRGSETQYF

V: TRBV6-6
size: many
D: -
J: TRBJ2-6
DNA: TGTGCCAGCGCGGCGGACGGAGGAGTTGGGGCCAACGTCCTGACTTTC
CDR3: CASAADGGVGANVLTF

V: TRBV12-3/TRBV12-4
size: -
D: TRBD2
J: TRBJ2-1
DNA: TGTGCCAGCAGTTATACTAGCGGGAGGGGTAGCTCCTACAATGAGCAGTTCTTC
CDR3: CASSYTSGRGSSYNEQFF

V: TRBV12-3/TRBV12-4
size: many
D: TRBD1
J: TRBJ1-1
DNA: TGTGCCAGCAGTCCTGACAGGGCCGGGTACACTGAAGCTTTCTTT
CDR3: CASSPDRAGYTEAFF

V: TRBV5-1
size: many
D: -
J: TRBJ2-5
DNA: TGCGCCAGCAGCTTCGACAGCTCCCAAGAGACCCAGTACTTC
CDR3: CASSFDSSQETQYF

V: TRBV18
size: -
D: TRBD2
J: TRBJ2-1
DNA: TGTGCCAGCTCACCACCGACGACTAGCTCGTACAATGAGCAGTTCTTC
CDR3: CASSPPTTSSYNEQFF

V: TRBV5-1
size: -
D: -
J: TRBJ2-3
DNA: TGCGCCAGCAGTTCGGAACAGGGTCCTTTCACAGATACGCAGTATTTT
CDR3: CASSSEQGPFTDTQYF

V: TRBV6-8
size: few
D: -
J: TRBJ2-1
DNA: TGTGCCACCGGACTATCGCGGCCGATCTTC
CDR3: CATGLSRPIF

V: TRBV20-1
size: -
D: -
J: TRBJ2-7
DNA: TGCAGTGCTAGTACGCCGAACCTATACGAGCAGTACTTC
CDR3: CSASTPNLYEQYF

V: TRBV4-2
size: -
D: TRBD1
J: TRBJ1-1
DNA: TGTGCCAGCAGCCAAGAGTTCCGACAGGGCAATACTGAAGCTTTCTTT
CDR3: CASSQEFRQGNTEAFF

V: TRBV28
size: -
D: TRBD2
J: TRBJ2-1
DNA: TGTGCCAGCAGTCCTCTATACGGGCGGGAGGTGCCAGAGGTCAATGAGCAGTTCTTC
CDR3: CASSPLYGREVPEVNEQFF

V: TRBV6-6
size: -
D: -
J: TRBJ2-5
DNA: TGTGCCAGCAGTTACGGGGGGCAAGAGCCCCAGTACTTC
CDR3: CASSYGGQEPQYF

V: TRBV20-1
size: -
D: -
J: TRBJ1-2
DNA: TGCAGTGCTAGAAACGGGGGCGACTATGGCTACACCTTC
CDR3: CSARNGGDYGYTF

V: TRBV6-1
size: many
D: -
J: TRBJ1-4
DNA: TGTGCCAGCACCGAACAGGGAGGGGTTGAAAAACTGTTTTTT
CDR3: CASTEQGGVEKLFF

V: TRBV15
size: -
D: -
J: TRBJ1-3
DNA: TGTGCCACCAGCATTCACACCAACTCTGGAAACACCATATATTTT
CDR3: CATSIHTNSGNTIYF

V: TRBV7-9
size: many
D: -
J: TRBJ2-6
DNA: TGTGCCAGCAGCTCCCCGGCCTCCAGCCCCCCTGGGGCCAACGTCCTGACTTTC
CDR3: CASSSPASSPPGANVLTF

V: TRBV19
size: few
D: TRBD1
J: TRBJ1-4
DNA: TGTGCCAGTAGCCTGGGCGCGGAGGGGGCTGAAAAACTGTTTTTT
CDR3: CASSLGAEGAEKLFF

V: TRBV7-9
size: many
D: TRBD2
J: TRBJ2-2
DNA: TGTGCCAGCAGCTCCGGGACTAGCGGGAGCGAACGCAACACCGGGGAGCTGTTTTTT
CDR3: CASSSGTSGSERNTGELFF

V: TRBV28
size: many
D: TRBD1
J: TRBJ2-2
DNA: TGTGCCAGCAGCCTATCGGGACAGACGAACACCGGGGAGCTGTTTTTT
CDR3: CASSLSGQTNTGELFF

V: TRBV27
size: few
D: -
J: TRBJ2-7
DNA: TGTGCCAGCAGCGAGCGGGTATCCTACGAGCAGTACTTC
CDR3: CASSERVSYEQYF

V: TRBV11-2
size: many
D: TRBD1
J: TRBJ1-2
DNA: TGTGCCAGCAGCCCGGGACAGGCGGGTGGCTACACCTTC
CDR3: CASSPGQAGGYTF

V: TRBV29-1
size: -
D: -
J: TRBJ1-2
DNA: TGCAGCGTTGAAGATTGGGGGACGGCCAACTATGGCTACACCTTC
CDR3: CSVEDWGTANYGYTF

V: TRBV7-6
size: few
D: TRBD2
J: TRBJ2-2
DNA: TGTGCCAGCAGCATCCGGACTAGCGGGGACAGAGGCGGGGAGCTGTTTTTT
CDR3: CASSIRTSGDRGGELFF

V: TRBV6-2/TRBV6-3
size: few
D: -
J: TRBJ1-6
DNA: TGTGCCAGCAGCCACCCCAGCGGTAGGAATAATTCACCCCTCCACTTT
CDR3: CASSHPSGRNNSPLHF

V: TRBV7-9
size: -
D: -
J: TRBJ1-6
DNA: TGTGCCAGCAGCTTAGGATACAGGGCCCTACTCCACTTT
CDR3: CASSLGYRALLHF

V: TRBV6-5
size: few
D: -
J: TRBJ2-7
DNA: TGTGCCAGCAGTTACTCGATTGCCCAGGGCTACGAGCAGTACTTC
CDR3: CASSYSIAQGYEQYF

V: TRBV9
size: once
D: -
J: TRBJ2-2
DNA: TGTGCCAGCAGCTGGAGCCCCGGGGAGCTGTTTTTT
CDR3: CASSWSPGELFF

V: TRBV10-3
size: -
D: TRBD1
J: TRBJ2-7
DNA: TGTGCCATCAGTGAGTCGAAGACAGGGCCCTCGGGCGAGCAGTACTTC
CDR3: CAISESKTGPSGEQYF

V: TRBV5-6
size: few
D: TRBD1
J: TRBJ2-7
DNA: TGTGCCAGCAGCTTGGTGGGACAGGGGAACTACGAGCAGTACTTC
CDR3: CASSLVGQGNYEQYF

V: TRBV11-2
size: many
D: -
J: TRBJ1-6
DNA: TGTGCCAGCAGCTCGCGGGGATATCCCCTCCACTTT
CDR3: CASSSRGYPLHF

V: TRBV4-1
size: few
D: -
J: TRBJ1-5
DNA: TGTGCCAGCAGCCAGGTGGGGGGGAATCAGCCCCAGCATTTT
CDR3: CASSQVGGNQPQHF

V: TRBV13
size: -
D: TRBD1
J: TRBJ2-3
DNA: TGTGCCAGCAGTCTCCACCCGGGACAGGGGGCAGATACGCAGTATTTT
CDR3: CASSLHPGQGADTQYF

V: TRBV11-2
size: -
D: -
J: TRBJ2-7
DNA: TGTGCCAGCAGCTCAGGGAAGCAGTACTTC
CDR3: CASSSGKQYF

V: TRBV4-1
size: -
D: -
J: TRBJ1-2
DNA: TGCGCCAGCAGCCAAGTCCGGCAGAACTATGGCTACACCTTC
CDR3: CASSQVRQNYGYTF

V: TRBV11-2
size: many
D: -
J: TRBJ1-1
DNA: TGTGCCAGCAGCTCACAGGAACAGTACTCATCGGAATCGGAAGCTTTCTTT
CDR3: CASSSQEQYSSESEAFF

V: TRBV27
size: few
D: -
J: TRBJ1-5
DNA: TGTGCCAGCAGTCCCCCAGGGTCCCACGATCAGCCCCAGCATTTT
CDR3: CASSPPGSHDQPQHF

V: TRBV12-3/TRBV12-4
size: many
D: TRBD2
J: TRBJ2-7
DNA: TGTGCCAGCAGCCGTCCCGGGACTAGCGGGAGCCACGAGCAGTACTTC
CDR3: CASSRPGTSGSHEQYF

V: TRBV3-1
size: -
D: TRBD2
J: TRBJ2-4
DNA: TGTGCCAGCAGCCATGACCCGAGCGGGAGGGGAGTGGTCAAAAACATTCAGTACTTC
CDR3: CASSHDPSGRGVVKNIQYF

V: TRBV30
size: -
D: -
J: TRBJ2-1
DNA: TGTGCCTGGAGTGTACTGGCGGCCAATGAGCAGTTCTTC
CDR3: CAWSVLAANEQFF

V: TRBV12-3/TRBV12-4
size: few
D: -
J: TRBJ2-5
DNA: TGTGCCAGCAGTTTGGTCGGTACGATGGAGACCCAGTACTTC
CDR3: CASSLVGTMETQYF

V: TRBV7-9
size: many
D: -
J: TRBJ2-7
DNA: TGTGCCAGCAGCTTGGAGCGCCTATCCTACGAGCAGTACTTC
CDR3: CASSLERLSYEQYF

V: TRBV5-1
size: -
D: -
J: TRBJ1-1
DNA: TGCGCCAGCAGCGGAACCGGACAGAACACTGAAGCTTTCTTT
CDR3: CASSGTGQNTEAFF

V: TRBV6-1
size: -
D: -
J: TRBJ2-2
DNA: TGTGCCAGCAGTGCTTTGGTCACCGGGGTGCTGTGTTTT
CDR3: CASSALVTGVLCF

V: TRBV9
size: -
D: TRBD1
J: TRBJ2-7
DNA: TGTGCCAGCTCCCCACGGACAGGGGGTCTAGAGCAGTACTTC
CDR3: CASSPRTGGLEQYF

V: TRBV29-1
size: many
D: -
J: TRBJ1-1
DNA: TGCAGCGTTGTCCCCGACCTGGGTATGAACACTGAAGCTTTCTTT
CDR3: CSVVPDLGMNTEAFF